These 27 T cell receptor beta chains were sequenced from one sample in a study of T cell responses to AZD1222 COVID-19 vaccine. The assay was immunoSEQ multiplex PCR, and TCRdb's table has in-frame clones only and misses some. The sample has 120,000 to 150,000 clones; approximately 88% are singletons. The source was peripheral blood, collected on day 0 of AZD1222 vaccination. Receptors originate from an adult in good health.

The chain couples TRBV28 to TRBJ1-2, with 8 bases that match TRBD1. The germline CDR1 and CDR2 sequences are MDHEN and SYDVKM. V shed 2 bases and J 7 bases; nucleotides not matched to a gene: 3. The CDR3 has 13 amino acids. The CDR3 DNA reads TGTGCCAGCAGTTTACAGGGGGCGCGTGGCTACACCTTC. Translation gives CASSLQGARGYTF.

V is TRBV30 and J is TRBJ1-5, with D unclear. The CDR3 has 16 amino acids. Per germline, CDR1 GTSNPN and CDR2 SVGIG (reference sequence). Trimming left V 0 bases short and J 6 bases short, with 18 bases between. The CDR3 spells CAWSVWAISGSQPQHF. Here the CDR3 DNA reads TGTGCCTGGAGTGTATGGGCTATAAGCGGGAGTCAGCCCCAGCATTTT.

The chain links TRBV6-1 to TRBJ1-4; the D is unclear. The CDR3 runs 14 residues. CDR1 is MNHNS, CDR2 SASEGT, per germline. V was cut by 1 base and J by 7 bases, with 10 bases left in between. The CDR3 here is CASSEGLQGEKLFF. The CDR3 nucleotides read TGTGCCAGCAGTGAAGGTTTGCAAGGTGAAAAACTGTTTTTT.

V usage is TRBV29-1 and J usage is TRBJ2-3; tentative D call: TRBD2 (6 bases). Germline V gene sequence: CDR1 SQVTM, CDR2 ANQGSEA. Trimming left V 7 bases short and J 3 bases short, with 11 bases between. This CDR3 is built from 12 residues. The chain's CDR3 is CSAGRLTDTQYF. CDR3 DNA: TGCAGCGCCGGGAGACTAACAGATACGCAGTATTTT.

The chain employs TRBV21-1 and TRBJ1-1; the table's D call, TRBD1, has no DNA check behind it. TRBV21-1 is given as a pseudogene. This CDR3 is 17 amino acids long. CDR3 nucleotides: TGTGCCAGCAGCAAAGCCGGGACAGGGGCCACGAACACTGAAGCTTTCTTT. This sequence encodes CASSKAGTGATNTEAFF.

The chain carries TRBV7-2 and TRBJ2-6; D is unresolved. Germline loops: CDR1 SGHTA, CDR2 FQGNSA. This CDR3 is built from 17 residues. The V and J ends lost 1 base and 0 bases respectively, with 10 bases between them. CDR3 nucleotide sequence: TGTGCCAGCAGCTTAGGAGGAACCAGCTCTGGGGCCAACGTCCTGACTTTC. Translation gives CASSLGGTSSGANVLTF.

This clone was found once. This rearrangement joins TRBV19 to TRBJ2-1, with 9 positions matching TRBD2. Germline CDR1 LNHDA, CDR2 SQIVND (reference sequence). V lost 7 bases and J lost 6; bases outside the gene matches: 10. The CDR3 sequence is 15 residues long. The CDR3 loop reads CASTQGRGGPNEQFF. In DNA form, the CDR3 reads TGTGCCAGTACCCAGGGGCGGGGGGGCCCCAATGAGCAGTTCTTC. Supplemented by reference TRBV19 and TRBJ2-1, the full variable domain reads DGGITQSPKYLFRKEGQNVTLSCEQNLNHDAMYWYRQDPGQGLRLIYYSQIVNDFQKGDIAEGYSVSREKKESFPLTVTSAQKNPTAFYLCASTQGRGGPNEQFFGPGTRLTVL.

The chain is built from TRBV4-1 and TRBJ2-1, with D possibly TRBD2 on 5 matching bases. The ends were cut back, 3 bases at V and 12 bases at J, with 12 bases in the middle. The germline gives CDR1 MGHRA, CDR2 YSYEKL. CDR3 size: 12 residues. CDR3 coding DNA: TGCGCCAGCAGCCACACGAGGGAAGGGCAGTTCTTC. Amino acids: CASSHTREGQFF.

The DNA for the CDR3 is TGTGCCAGTAGTAATCGGGGCGGGAGGTTGAATGAGCAGTTCTTC. This gives the protein CASSNRGGRLNEQFF. The V gene is TRBV19, the J gene TRBJ2-1; the match to TRBD2 covers 8 bases. CDR3 size: 15 residues. Germline V gene lookup returns CDR1 LNHDA and CDR2 SQIVND (reference sequence). The J segment lost 7 bases and the V segment lost 4 bases, leaving 9 bases of the junction unmatched.

The CDR3 sequence: CASSLRGQSNTEAFF. DNA of the CDR3: TGTGCCAGCAGCTTGAGGGGGCAGAGTAACACTGAAGCTTTCTTT. The chain is built from TRBV5-4 and TRBJ1-1; 7 bases agree with TRBD1. V lost 1 base to trimming and J lost 2 bases; unmatched junction nucleotides: 5. The CDR3 contains 15 residues. Per germline, CDR1 SGHNT and CDR2 YYREEE (reference sequence).

The rearrangement links TRBV7-2 to TRBJ1-1, with D possibly TRBD1 on 6 matching bases. The germline V gene has CDR1 SGHTA and CDR2 FQGNSA. With 1 base removed from V and 6 bases from J, the gap between germline ends came to 15 bases. The CDR3 sequence is 15 residues long. The CDR3 sequence is CASSLGQGRKAEAFF. The CDR3 DNA is TGTGCCAGCAGCTTAGGTCAGGGGAGGAAAGCTGAAGCTTTCTTT.

The rearrangement joins TRBV4-1 to TRBJ2-3, with TRBD2 identical over 11 bases. Unmatched junction bases numbered 7, after V lost 3 bases and J lost 2 bases. The germline gives CDR1 MGHRA, CDR2 YSYEKL. CDR3 size: 17 residues. The CDR3 DNA sequence: TGCGCCAGCAGCCAGATGTCTAGCGGGGGGATCACAGATACGCAGTATTTT. Protein: CASSQMSSGGITDTQYF.

The chain's CDR3 is CASSLGSRYGYTF. The CDR3 DNA follows: TGTGCCAGCAGCTTGGGCAGCCGATACGGCTACACCTTC. This chain connects TRBV7-2 to TRBJ1-2; D ambiguous. With 3 bases removed from V and 8 bases from J, the gap between germline ends came to 13 bases. The germline gives CDR1 SGHTA, CDR2 FQGNSA. The CDR3 has 13 residues.

The chain has TRBV25-1 and TRBJ1-1, with D uncertain. The CDR3 has 15 residues. The germline V gene has CDR1 MGHDK and CDR2 SYGVNS. Trimming stripped 0 bases from V and 1 base from J, with 9 bases between. The CDR3 is CASSEYDPENTEAFF. CDR3 coding DNA: TGTGCCAGCAGTGAATACGATCCTGAGAACACTGAAGCTTTCTTT.

V usage is TRBV7-3 and J usage is TRBJ2-1; maybe TRBD2 (5 bases). This CDR3 region has 18 residues. CDR1 is SGHTA, CDR2 FQGTGA, per germline. V lost 5 bases and J lost 1, with 21 bases in between. CDR3 DNA sequence: TGTGCCAGCAGCCCTCTGGGCGGGTTTGGGTTGTCCTACAATGAGCAGTTCTTC. This sequence encodes CASSPLGGFGLSYNEQFF.

In its sample, this clone was seen once. The chain carries TRBV20-1 and TRBJ2-7; D might be TRBD2 (5 bases). The CDR3 loop spans 13 amino acids. The V gene lost 3 bases and the J gene lost 3 bases, with 12 bases spanning the gap. The germline gives CDR1 DFQATT, CDR2 SNEGSKA (reference sequence). CDR3 nucleotide sequence: TGCAGTGCTAGTAGTTATCGGGGCTACGAGCAGTACTTC. It translates to CSASSYRGYEQYF.

This clone was picked up one time. J is TRBJ1-4 and V is TRBV7-6; no clear D gene. The CDR3 consists of 14 residues. Trimming shortened V by 0 bases and J by 5 bases, and 7 bases separated the two germline ends. In germline, CDR1 is SGHVS, CDR2 FNYEAQ. The CDR3 bases are TGTGCCAGCAGCTTAGCCGGGGAGAATGAAAAACTGTTTTTT. This gives the protein CASSLAGENEKLFF.

This sequence joins TRBV21-1 and TRBJ2-2; the D segment call TRBD1 is taken from the table without a DNA check. TRBV21-1 is a recognized pseudogene. The CDR3 is 18 amino acids. The CDR3: CASSKGGAGGLWTGELFF. CDR3 in DNA: TGTGCCAGCAGCAAAGGCGGGGCAGGGGGTTTATGGACCGGGGAGCTGTTTTTT.

In nucleotides, the CDR3 is TGTGCCAGCAGTCCCCAACCCACTAGCGGGAGCTCCCATGAGCAGTTCTTC. This sequence encodes CASSPQPTSGSSHEQFF. The V gene is TRBV27, the J gene TRBJ2-1; 11 nucleotides line up with TRBD2. J lost 8 bases, V lost 5 bases, and 14 bases had no gene match. The CDR3 contains 17 residues. Germline V gene lookup returns CDR1 MNHEY and CDR2 SMNVEV (reference sequence).

V and J are TRBV7-9 and TRBJ1-2, with D possibly matching TRBD1 (5 bases). This CDR3 is built from 13 residues. The germline CDR1 and CDR2 sequences are SEHNR and FQNEAQ (reference sequence). V was pared by 4 bases and J by 8 bases, with 14 bases between. The CDR3 protein is CASSSPGRMGYTF. The CDR3 nucleotides read TGTGCCAGCAGCTCCCCGGGACGCATGGGCTACACCTTC.

The chain recombines TRBV19 with TRBJ2-1; 9 bases are shared with TRBD1. The J segment lost 3 bases and the V segment lost 3 bases, leaving 6 bases of the junction unmatched. The CDR3 is 16 residues long. CDR1 is LNHDA and CDR2 is SQIVND in the germline V gene (reference sequence). Here the CDR3 reads CASSILGTGNYNEQFF. Written as DNA, the CDR3 is TGTGCCAGTAGTATTCTCGGGACAGGGAACTACAATGAGCAGTTCTTC.

J is TRBJ1-1 and V is TRBV30; D gene ambiguous. This CDR3 comprises 13 residues. The germline V and J ends were trimmed by 4 bases and 1 base, with 10 bases remaining between them. Germline V gene sequence: CDR1 GTSNPN, CDR2 SVGIG (reference sequence). CDR3 in amino acids: CAWNAGENTEAFF. The CDR3 DNA reads TGTGCCTGGAACGCCGGGGAGAACACTGAAGCTTTCTTT.

The chain carries TRBV7-9 and TRBJ2-5; D perhaps matches TRBD1 (5 bases). CDR1 is SEHNR, CDR2 FQNEAQ, per germline (reference sequence). V shed 0 bases and J shed 7 bases, with 6 bases lying between them. The CDR3 is made up of 12 amino acids. In nucleotides, the CDR3 is TGTGCCAGCAGCTTAGCGCAGGGGACCCAGTACTTC. Its translation: CASSLAQGTQYF.

V gene TRBV4-1 combines with J gene TRBJ2-1; maybe TRBD1 (6 bases). The CDR3 runs 11 residues. CDR1 is MGHRA and CDR2 is YSYEKL in the germline V gene. Trimming left V 9 bases short and J 5 bases short, with 8 bases between. The CDR3 sequence is CASGQNNEQFF. The CDR3 nucleotides read TGCGCCAGTGGACAGAACAATGAGCAGTTCTTC.

The chain couples TRBV11-1 to TRBJ2-3, with 10 bases aligning to TRBD2. The V segment lost 3 bases and the J segment 0 bases; nucleotides outside the gene matches: 3. In germline, CDR1 is SGHAT, CDR2 FQDESV (reference sequence). CDR3 size: 16 residues. This chain's CDR3 is CASSFSSGGSTDTQYF. In nucleotides, the CDR3 is TGTGCCAGCAGCTTTTCTAGCGGGGGAAGCACAGATACGCAGTATTTT.

This sequence joins TRBV7-2 and TRBJ1-2; D not resolved. The CDR3 totals 14 residues. V dropped 0 bases and J dropped 4 bases, with 9 bases sitting between them. Germline V gene lookup returns CDR1 SGHTA and CDR2 FQGNSA. CDR3 region: CASSLAALGYGYTF. As DNA, the CDR3 is TGTGCCAGCAGCTTAGCGGCATTGGGCTATGGCTACACCTTC.

The chain is built from TRBV7-2 and TRBJ1-6; D perhaps matches TRBD1 (5 bases). The CDR3 has 16 residues. The V end lost 1 base, the J end lost 7 bases, and 14 bases lay between the germline ends. Germline values: CDR1 SGHTA, CDR2 FQGNSA. The DNA for the CDR3 is TGTGCCAGCAGCTTAGTTTTCCGACAGATGAATTCACCCCTCCACTTT. As protein: CASSLVFRQMNSPLHF.